This TCR beta chain was sequenced for a study of graft-versus-host responses after intestinal transplantation (dated by TCRdb to the early 2020s). For context, the study as a whole: Recipients received multivisceral, liver-intestinal, or isolated intestinal transplants. Every recipient was given anti-thymocyte globulin induction, followed by roughly 3 years of maintenance tacrolimus and steroids. After intestinal transplantation, graft-versus-host and host-versus-graft alloreactive T cell clones were followed in the graft, circulation and bone marrow using bulk TCR-beta CDR3 sequencing. Alloreactive clones were identified by sequencing pre-transplant mixed lymphocyte reaction products and comparing them with unstimulated pre-transplant donor and recipient T cells. Of the roughly 25 intestinal transplant recipients enrolled in the cohort, one of whom was a retransplant, a few patients without pretransplant specimens were excluded. A peak of at least 4% donor T cells among recipient peripheral blood mononuclear cells was the definition used for donor T cell macrochimerism. Instead of going to the commercial service, samples from three later patients were sequenced in-house on an Illumina MiSeq and processed with MiXCR.

The library came from the immunoSEQ multiplex PCR assay. For most patients, genomic DNA was isolated using the Qiagen DNeasy Blood and Tissue Kit and was shipped frozen to Adaptive Biotechnologies for TCR sequencing. For most patients, high-throughput TCR-beta CDR3 sequencing of genomic DNA was performed by Adaptive Biotechnologies. In the original analysis: Adaptive's ImmunoSEQ software was the source of the TCR sequencing data for around 20 patients, while a few other patients were processed with MiXCR and VDJtools. To correct CD4 versus CD8 sorting errors, sequences present in both subsets at a frequency ratio below 5:1 were removed. CDR3 nucleotide sequences shared between donor and recipient were removed because their origin could not be assigned. At least 2-fold expansion over unstimulated cells and a minimum CFSE-low frequency of 0.002% (template counts) or 0.001% (read counts) were required for clones to be classified as alloreactive. Clones detected in sequenced pre-transplant spleen, lymph node, or MLR CFSE-low populations of the donor or recipient were defined as mappable. Cumulative frequency of alloreactive clones was calculated as a percentage of all sequences weighted by copy number. The immuneACCESS repertoire file appears here via TCRdb, limited to in-frame rearrangements. These files lack a portion of the clones; in checked studies, under half of the deficit traces to unresolved V genes, and the cause of the others is not known. V, J and clone size are those of that table, while D and trimming were read from the DNA. Present in this sample are 90,000 to 100,000 clones, roughly nine tenths of which were seen just once. The ten largest account for approximately 0.5% of the sample.

Points on this clone: Its antigen is still unknown. Base qualities are not recorded, but no much larger clone differs from it by a single base.

The paper as a whole reports these results and caveats: Peak levels of circulating GvH clones were associated with declines in HvG clones early after transplant. Conclusions were limited by the relatively low number and heterogeneity of intestinal transplant patients. GvH clones were found in recipient bone marrow, and some of the GvH clones appeared earlier in ileal mucosa or blood, which is consistent with an intestinal mucosal origin. In patients with donor T cell macrochimerism, the allografts had high GvH to HvG T cell clonal ratios.

From V the trimming removes 0 bases and from J it removes 4 bases, while the gene matches leave 14 bases of the junction unaccounted for. The CDR3 spans 19 residues, from the cysteine through the phenylalanine. The only DNA kept is the CDR3, 57 bases in frame from the first base. The germline V gene supplies CDR1 SGHRS and CDR2 YFSETQ. The time point label on this specimen signifies: cells obtained before transplantation from donor or recipient. CD3+CD4+ and CD3+CD8+ populations were FACS-sorted from unstimulated pre-transplant donor and recipient cells taken from spleen or lymph nodes. This TCR derives from a human donor who received an intestinal transplant. The sequence is built from TRBV5-1 and TRBJ2-7; 12 middle bases align to TRBD2. Sequenced here: unstimulated CD8+ T cells sorted from spleen or lymph node cells, sampled before intestinal transplant. The nucleotide sequence reads as follows: TGCGCCAGCAGCTTGGGGGGACTAGCGGGTTTCCCCAAGGTGTACGAGCAGTACTTC. It specifies CASSLGGLAGFPKVYEQYF.